Described below is a single T cell receptor (beta chain) sequence and its context. The germline V gene has CDR1 SEHNR and CDR2 FQNEAQ (reference sequence). Trimming removed 5 bases at V and 2 bases at J, with 16 bases between. CDR3 size: 16 residues. Sequenced by immunoSEQ multiplex PCR; TCRdb stores in-frame clones only, minus some. The data hold roughly 410,000 clones, with about 89% observed a single time. These data come from a study of blood T cell repertoires in COVID-19. Overall study: T cells, B-cell-depleted T cells, or PBMCs provided the cDNA or gDNA that served as material.

Sequencing was done on a sample of peripheral blood. The TCR was taken from a woman aged 40 to 49 with COVID-19, enrolled during active disease. The chain couples TRBV7-9 to TRBJ2-1, with D perhaps matching TRBD2 (5 bases). The CDR3 reads CASSRVGALAYNEQFF. The CDR3 DNA sequence: TGTGCCAGCAGCCGAGTGGGAGCGCTGGCCTACAATGAGCAGTTCTTC.